This T cell receptor beta chain appears in the sequencing data of a study of CD8+ T cells in alopecia areata. The overall study: Patients in the treated group were given tofacitinib by mouth, 5 to 10 mg twice a day. Severity of treated patients was scored by affected scalp percentage.

The CDR3 length is 16 residues. V dropped 5 bases and J dropped 6; count of bases not matched to a gene: 12. The germline V gene encodes CDR1 LNHNV and CDR2 YYDKDF (reference sequence). TCR sequencing used cDNA made by reverse transcription of extracted RNA. Produced via immunoSEQ multiplex PCR; TCRdb's table is partial and in-frame only. This table has a few hundred thousand clones, around two fifths appearing once. Documented treatment: oral pan-JAK inhibitor, 5-10 mg twice daily. The specimen comprised CD4+ T cells sorted from blood, sampled between weeks 30 and 35, from a patient treated with tofacitinib. V gene TRBV15 combines with J gene TRBJ2-3; 9 bases are shared with TRBD1. The clonotype originates from a human donor with alopecia areata. CDR3 region: CATSDSPGQGVDTQYF. CDR3 nucleotides: TGTGCCACCAGCGATTCGCCGGGACAGGGAGTGGATACGCAGTATTTT.